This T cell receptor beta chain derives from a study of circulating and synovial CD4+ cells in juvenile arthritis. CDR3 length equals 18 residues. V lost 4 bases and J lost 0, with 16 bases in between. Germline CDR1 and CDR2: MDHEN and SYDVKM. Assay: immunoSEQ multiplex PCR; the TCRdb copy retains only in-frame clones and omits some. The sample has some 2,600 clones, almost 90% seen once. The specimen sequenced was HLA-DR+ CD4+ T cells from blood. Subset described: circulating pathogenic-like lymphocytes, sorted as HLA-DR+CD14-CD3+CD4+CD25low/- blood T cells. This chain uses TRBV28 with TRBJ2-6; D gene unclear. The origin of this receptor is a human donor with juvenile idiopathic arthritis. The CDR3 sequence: CASSWINKRTSGANVLTF. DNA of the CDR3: TGTGCCAGCAGTTGGATCAATAAGCGTACCTCTGGGGCCAACGTCCTGACTTTC.